This TCR beta chain was profiled in a study of T cells in Graves' hyperthyroidism and ophthalmopathy. CDR1 MGHDK and CDR2 SYGVNS come from the germline V gene. The CDR3 spans 13 residues. V was cut by 8 bases and J by 4 bases, with 11 bases left in between. It was RNA transcripts that yielded the amplified TCR beta CDR3 regions. First-round RT-PCR targeting the TCR CDR3 was performed with the HTBI primer set. TCRdb ran MiXCR on the multiplex PCR reads and lists one entry per CDR3 protein. The sample holds a few hundred thousand distinct CDR3 sequences, around 42% seen once. Comment on this clonotype: Its antigen is not known.

Study-level points and caveats: A model using 13 V-J features told ophthalmopathy apart from stable hyperthyroidism. Ophthalmopathy prediction by the model preceded onset by a median about 6 months. Most clonotypes that expanded in the thyroid above 0.001 also showed up in blood.

The specimen sequenced was peripheral blood or thyroid tissue (not recorded which). The sequence was obtained from a woman between 18 and 30 years old with Graves' hyperthyroidism. The chain recombines TRBV25-1 with TRBJ2-2; D might be TRBD1 (5 bases). The CDR3 DNA reads TGTGCCAGCCCGGCCAGGGCCACCGGGGAGCTGTTTTTT. Translated, it gives CASPARATGELFF.